This T cell receptor (beta chain) was documented in a study of OX40 agonist ivuxolimab in advanced cancers. Autoimmune disease history or systemic immunosuppression led to patient exclusion. The CDR3 sequence is 16 residues long. Germline V gene lookup returns CDR1 MNHEY and CDR2 SMNVEV (reference sequence). V was trimmed by 3 bases and J by 4 bases, leaving 15 bases between them. In regard to this clone: Its antigen is not identified.

The study, taken as a whole, reports: Dose levels from 0.1 to 3.0 mg/kg saw CD4+ and CD8+ blood T cells expand clonally by week 6.

Some clones are missing from TCRdb's copy, which holds only in-frame ones; the method was immunoSEQ multiplex PCR. The sample holds some 74,000 clones, about 85% seen once. This chain joins TRBV27 and TRBJ1-4; the D gene is possibly TRBD1 (6 bases). This sequence was found in an adult with an advanced solid tumor such as melanoma, head and neck, liver or kidney cancer. Sequences were derived from CD4+ or CD8+ T cells sorted from blood, sampled in a trial of the OX40 agonist ivuxolimab. The chain's CDR3 is CASSLLGGFGNEKLFF. The DNA for the CDR3 is TGTGCCAGCAGTTTGTTAGGGGGGTTTGGTAATGAAAAACTGTTTTTT.